This TCR beta chain came from a study of shared clonotypes between healthy human individuals. Study-level points and caveats: Generation of non-shared clonotypes was less probable than generation of clonotypes shared by all four donors.

Comments on this clone: Antigen: not known.

The CDR3 totals 14 residues. V lost 5 bases, J lost 3 bases, and 10 bases lay in between. CDR1 and CDR2 from the germline V gene are LNHDA and SQIVND (reference sequence). TCRdb's copy holds only in-frame clones and misses some; the assay was immunoSEQ multiplex PCR. Found here are 850,000 to 1,200,000 clones, about 80% of them singletons; the top ten hold approximately 1.5%. This TCR was recovered from a man between 18 and 35 years old in good health. The chain joins TRBV19 to TRBJ1-4; a weak D match, TRBD1 (6 bases). Sequenced: memory CD4+ T cells sorted from blood. Subset defined: CD45RA-negative fraction. For the CDR3, the DNA is TGTGCCAGTAGTCTACAGGGATCTAATGAAAAACTGTTTTTT. Residues: CASSLQGSNEKLFF. Full variable domain (rest looked up from reference TRBV19 and TRBJ1-4): DGGITQSPKYLFRKEGQNVTLSCEQNLNHDAMYWYRQDPGQGLRLIYYSQIVNDFQKGDIAEGYSVSREKKESFPLTVTSAQKNPTAFYLCASSLQGSNEKLFFGSGTQLSVL.